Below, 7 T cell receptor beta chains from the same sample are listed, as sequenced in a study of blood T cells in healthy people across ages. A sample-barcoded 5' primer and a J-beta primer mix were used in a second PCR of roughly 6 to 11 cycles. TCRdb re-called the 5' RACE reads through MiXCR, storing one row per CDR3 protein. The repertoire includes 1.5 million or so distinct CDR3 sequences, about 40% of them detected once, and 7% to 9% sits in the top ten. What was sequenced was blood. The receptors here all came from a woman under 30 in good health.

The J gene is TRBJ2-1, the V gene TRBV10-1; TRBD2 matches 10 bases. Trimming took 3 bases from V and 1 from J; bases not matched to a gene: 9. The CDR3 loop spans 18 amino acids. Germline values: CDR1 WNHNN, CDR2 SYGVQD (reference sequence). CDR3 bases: TGCGCCAGCAGTGATAAGGCTAGCGGGAGTACGTCCTACAATGAGCAGTTCTTC. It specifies CASSDKASGSTSYNEQFF.

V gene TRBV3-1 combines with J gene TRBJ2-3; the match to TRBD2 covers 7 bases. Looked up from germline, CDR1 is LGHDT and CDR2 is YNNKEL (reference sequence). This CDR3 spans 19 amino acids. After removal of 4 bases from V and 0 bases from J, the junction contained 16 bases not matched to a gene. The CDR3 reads CASSPWGVTSTHSTDTQYF. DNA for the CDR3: TGTGCCAGCAGCCCCTGGGGGGTGACTAGCACCCACAGCACAGATACGCAGTATTTT.

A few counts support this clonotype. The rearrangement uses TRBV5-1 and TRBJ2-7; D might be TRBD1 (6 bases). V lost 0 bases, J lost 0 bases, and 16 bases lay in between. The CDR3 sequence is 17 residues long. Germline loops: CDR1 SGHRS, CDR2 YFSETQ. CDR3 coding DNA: TGCGCCAGCAGCTTGGGGGCGGCAGGGGCGAGCTCCTACGAGCAGTACTTC. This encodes CASSLGAAGASSYEQYF.

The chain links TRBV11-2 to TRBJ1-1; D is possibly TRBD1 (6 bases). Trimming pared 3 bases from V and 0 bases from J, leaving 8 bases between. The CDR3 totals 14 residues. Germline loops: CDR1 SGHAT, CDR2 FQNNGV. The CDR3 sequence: CASSFHRVNTEAFF. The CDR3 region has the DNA TGTGCCAGCAGCTTCCACAGGGTGAACACTGAAGCTTTCTTT.

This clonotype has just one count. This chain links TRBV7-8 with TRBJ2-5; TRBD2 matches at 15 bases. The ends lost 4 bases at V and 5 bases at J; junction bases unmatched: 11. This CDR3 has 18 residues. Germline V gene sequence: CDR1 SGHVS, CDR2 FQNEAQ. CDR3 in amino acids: CASSSRGLAGGSRETQYF. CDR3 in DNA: TGTGCCAGCAGCTCACGCGGACTAGCGGGAGGGTCTAGGGAGACCCAGTACTTC.

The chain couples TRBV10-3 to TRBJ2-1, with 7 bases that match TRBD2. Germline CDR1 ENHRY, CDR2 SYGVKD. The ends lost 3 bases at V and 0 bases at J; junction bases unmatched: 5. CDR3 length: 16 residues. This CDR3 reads CAISDSGGGSYNEQFF. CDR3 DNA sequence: TGTGCCATCAGTGACTCGGGGGGAGGCTCCTACAATGAGCAGTTCTTC.

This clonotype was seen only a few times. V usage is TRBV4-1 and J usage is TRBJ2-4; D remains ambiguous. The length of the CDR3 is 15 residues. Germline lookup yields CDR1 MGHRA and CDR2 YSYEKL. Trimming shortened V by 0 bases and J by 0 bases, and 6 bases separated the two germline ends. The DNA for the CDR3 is TGCGCCAGCAGCCAAGAGGAGCTAGCCAAAAACATTCAGTACTTC. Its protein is CASSQEELAKNIQYF.